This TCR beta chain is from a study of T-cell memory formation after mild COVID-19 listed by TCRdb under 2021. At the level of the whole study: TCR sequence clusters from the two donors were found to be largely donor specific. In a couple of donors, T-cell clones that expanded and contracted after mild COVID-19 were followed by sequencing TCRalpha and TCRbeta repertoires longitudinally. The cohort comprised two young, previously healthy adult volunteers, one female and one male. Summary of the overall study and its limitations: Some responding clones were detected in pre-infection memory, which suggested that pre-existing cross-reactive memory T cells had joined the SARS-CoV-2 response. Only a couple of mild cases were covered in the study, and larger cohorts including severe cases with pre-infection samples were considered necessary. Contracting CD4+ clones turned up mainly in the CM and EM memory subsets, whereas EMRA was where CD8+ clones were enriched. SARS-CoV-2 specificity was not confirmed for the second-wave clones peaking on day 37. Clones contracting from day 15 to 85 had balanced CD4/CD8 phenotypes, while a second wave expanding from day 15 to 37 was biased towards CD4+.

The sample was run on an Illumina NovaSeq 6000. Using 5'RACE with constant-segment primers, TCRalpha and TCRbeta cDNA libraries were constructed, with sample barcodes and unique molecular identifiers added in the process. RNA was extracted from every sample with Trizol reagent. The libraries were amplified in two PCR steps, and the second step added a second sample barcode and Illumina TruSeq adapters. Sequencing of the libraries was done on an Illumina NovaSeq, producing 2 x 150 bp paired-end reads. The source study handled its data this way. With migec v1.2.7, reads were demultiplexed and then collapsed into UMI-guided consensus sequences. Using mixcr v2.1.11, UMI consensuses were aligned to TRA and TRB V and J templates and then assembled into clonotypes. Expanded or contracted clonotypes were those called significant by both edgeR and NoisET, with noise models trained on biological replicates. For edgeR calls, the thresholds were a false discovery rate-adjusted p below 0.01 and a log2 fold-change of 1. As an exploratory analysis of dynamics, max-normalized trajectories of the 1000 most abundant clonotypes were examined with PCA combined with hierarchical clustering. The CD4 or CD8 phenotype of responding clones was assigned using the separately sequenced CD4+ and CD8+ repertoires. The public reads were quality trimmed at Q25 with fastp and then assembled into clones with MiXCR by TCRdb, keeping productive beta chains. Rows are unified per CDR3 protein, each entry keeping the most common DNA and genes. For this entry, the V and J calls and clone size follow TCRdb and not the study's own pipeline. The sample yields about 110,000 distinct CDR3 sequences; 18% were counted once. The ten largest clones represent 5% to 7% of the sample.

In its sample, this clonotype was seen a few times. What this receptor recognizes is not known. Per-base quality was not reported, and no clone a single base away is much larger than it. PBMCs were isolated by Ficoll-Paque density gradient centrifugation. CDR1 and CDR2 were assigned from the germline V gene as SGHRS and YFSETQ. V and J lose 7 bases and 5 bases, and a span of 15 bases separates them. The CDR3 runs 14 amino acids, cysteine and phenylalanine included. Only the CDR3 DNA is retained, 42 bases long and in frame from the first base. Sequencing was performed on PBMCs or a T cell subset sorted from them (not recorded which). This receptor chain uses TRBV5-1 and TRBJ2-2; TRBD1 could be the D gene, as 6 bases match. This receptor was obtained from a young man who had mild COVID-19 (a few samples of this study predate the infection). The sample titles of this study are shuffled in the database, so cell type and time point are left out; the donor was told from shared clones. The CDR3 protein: CASRDGQGTGELFF. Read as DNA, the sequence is TGCGCCAGCCGGGACGGCCAGGGGACCGGGGAGCTGTTTTTT.